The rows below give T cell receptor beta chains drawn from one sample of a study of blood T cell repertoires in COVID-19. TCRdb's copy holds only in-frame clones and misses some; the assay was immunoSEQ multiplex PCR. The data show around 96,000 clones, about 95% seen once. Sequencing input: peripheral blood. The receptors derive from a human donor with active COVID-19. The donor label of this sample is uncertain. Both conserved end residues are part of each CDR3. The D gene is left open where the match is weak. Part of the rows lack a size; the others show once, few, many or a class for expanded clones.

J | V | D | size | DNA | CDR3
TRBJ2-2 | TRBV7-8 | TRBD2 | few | TGTGCCAGCAGCGTCAAAGCGGGGGGCCGTGGGGGCACCGGGGAGCTGTTTTTT | CASSVKAGGRGGTGELFF
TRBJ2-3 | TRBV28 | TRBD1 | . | TGTGCCAGCAGGGGACAGGGGGCCAGCACAGATACGCAGTATTTT | CASRGQGASTDTQYF
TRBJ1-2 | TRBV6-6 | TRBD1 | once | TGTGCCAGCAGTACGACAGACAGGGGGCAGGGCTACACCTTC | CASSTTDRGQGYTF
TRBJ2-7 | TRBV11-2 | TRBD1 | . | TGTGCCAGCAGCTTAGGACAGGGAGTCTACGAGCAGTACTTC | CASSLGQGVYEQYF
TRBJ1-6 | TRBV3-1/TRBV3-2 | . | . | TGTGCCAGCAGCCAAGAAGAAGGGGCGCGGTATAATTCACCCCTCCACTTT | CASSQEEGARYNSPLHF
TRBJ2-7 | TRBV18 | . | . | TGTGCCAGCTCACCCCCGGGGATAGGCTACGAGCAGTACTTC | CASSPPGIGYEQYF
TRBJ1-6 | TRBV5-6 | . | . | TGTGCCAGTGCTGGAGGGGGGGAGTCTAATTCACCCCTCCACTTT | CASAGGGESNSPLHF
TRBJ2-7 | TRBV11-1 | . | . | TGTGCCAGCAGCTTAGGGCAGGGGTACTTGGGCGAGCAGTACTTC | CASSLGQGYLGEQYF
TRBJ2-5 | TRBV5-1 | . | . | TGCGCCAGCAGCTTGGTGTATCAGGGCCTGTCGGAGACCCAGTACTTC | CASSLVYQGLSETQYF
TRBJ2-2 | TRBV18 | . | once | TGTGCCAGCTCACCATCTGGGGGCTTCGGGGAGCTGTTTTTT | CASSPSGGFGELFF
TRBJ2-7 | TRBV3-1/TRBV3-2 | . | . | TGTGCCAGCAGCCGCCCCCCGGACGAGCAGTACTTC | CASSRPPDEQYF
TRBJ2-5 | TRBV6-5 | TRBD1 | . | TGTGCCAGCAGTTACACTGGGACAGTTCAAGAGACCCAGTACTTC | CASSYTGTVQETQYF
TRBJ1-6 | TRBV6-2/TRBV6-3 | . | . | TGTGCCAGCAGTTCCCGCCTGGCCCGCGGGCTGATGACTTATAATTCACCCCTCCACTTT | CASSSRLARGLMTYNSPLHF
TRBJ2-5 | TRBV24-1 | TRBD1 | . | TGTGCCACCAGTCCCGGACAGGTCGAGACCCAGTACTTC | CATSPGQVETQYF
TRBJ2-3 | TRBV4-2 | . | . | TGTGCCAGCAGCCAAGCCTCCGGTACGCAGTATTTT | CASSQASGTQYF
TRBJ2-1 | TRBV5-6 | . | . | TGTGCCAGCAGCTTGAATACTGTTTACATCTCGGGTAATGAGCAGTTCTTC | CASSLNTVYISGNEQFF
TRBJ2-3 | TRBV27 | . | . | TGTGCCAGCAGTTTGGCCGCGGGATCAGATACGCAGTATTTT | CASSLAAGSDTQYF